Below, 14 T cell receptor beta chains from the same sample are listed, as sequenced in a study of blood T cell repertoires in COVID-19. Profiled with immunoSEQ multiplex PCR; TCRdb holds only in-frame clones, not every one. The sample includes about 240,000 clones, approximately 83% of them seen just once. The sample taken for sequencing was peripheral blood. The receptors were sampled from an elderly woman with acute or convalescent COVID-19.

This clone was recorded many times. The chain is built from TRBV6-5 and TRBJ1-1, with 8 bases fitting TRBD1. The junction had 6 bases not matched to a gene; V was cut back by 8 bases and J by 4 bases. Germline V lookup: CDR1 MNHEY, CDR2 SVGAGI. The CDR3 totals 13 residues. In DNA, the CDR3 is TGTGCCAGCGGGCGACAGGGGACCACTGAAGCTTTCTTT. Amino acid sequence: CASGRQGTTEAFF.

J is TRBJ1-1 and V is TRBV28, with 9 bases identical to TRBD1. V trimming: 6 bases; J trimming: 1 base; junction bases outside the gene matches: 6. Germline CDR1 is MDHEN and CDR2 is SYDVKM. There are 15 residues in the CDR3. CDR3 amino acids: CASRGTGPSNTEAFF. CDR3 DNA sequence: TGTGCCAGCAGGGGGACAGGGCCGTCGAACACTGAAGCTTTCTTT.

The V gene is TRBV5-5, the J gene TRBJ1-2, with 7 bases aligning to TRBD1. The V gene end was trimmed by 4 bases and the J gene end by 4 bases; junction bases not matched to a gene: 7. CDR1 and CDR2 from the germline V gene are SGHKS and YYEKEE (reference sequence). This CDR3 has 14 residues. CDR3 sequence reads: CASSGLTGSYGYTF. For the CDR3, the DNA is TGTGCCAGCAGCGGACTGACAGGGAGCTATGGCTACACCTTC.

CDR3 protein: CATSRESSSNQPQHF. The CDR3 DNA sequence: TGTGCCACCAGCAGAGAGTCCAGTAGCAATCAGCCCCAGCATTTT. The chain carries TRBV15 and TRBJ1-5, with D hard to call. The CDR3 spans 15 residues. V lost 0 bases to trimming and J lost 0 bases, with 6 bases between them. Germline CDR1 LNHNV, CDR2 YYDKDF (reference sequence).

The rearrangement joins TRBV28 to TRBJ2-7; 7 nucleotides agree with TRBD2. Unmatched junction bases numbered 2, after V lost 1 base and J lost 2 bases. Germline values: CDR1 MDHEN, CDR2 SYDVKM. The CDR3 extends over 14 amino acids. CDR3 nucleotide sequence: TGTGCCAGCAGTTTATATGGGGGGGCCTACGAGCAGTACTTC. It encodes CASSLYGGAYEQYF.

This sequence joins TRBV7-9 and TRBJ1-2; TRBD1 matches at 8 bases. With V trimmed by 6 bases and J by 0 bases, 3 bases remained unmatched. The CDR3 consists of 14 residues. Germline CDR1 reads SEHNR; CDR2 reads FQNEAQ (reference sequence). The CDR3, as DNA: TGTGCCAGCAGTCAACAGGGGGCTAACTATGGCTACACCTTC. Amino acid sequence: CASSQQGANYGYTF. Variable domain in full (rest from reference TRBV7-9 and TRBJ1-2): DTGVSQNPRHKITKRGQNVTFRCDPISEHNRLYWYRQTLGQGPEFLTYFQNEAQLEKSRLLSDRFSAERPKGSFSTLEIQRTEQGDSAMYLCASSQQGANYGYTFGSGTRLTVV.

J is TRBJ1-3 and V is TRBV16; the match to TRBD1 covers 10 bases. Unmatched junction bases numbered 7, after V lost 4 bases and J lost 4 bases. The CDR3 consists of 16 residues. From germline, CDR1 is KGHSY and CDR2 FQNENV. The CDR3 here is CASSRDRGAEGNTIYF. The DNA for the CDR3 is TGTGCCAGCAGCCGGGACAGGGGCGCGGAAGGAAACACCATATATTTT.

The gene calls are TRBV3-1 (or the pseudogene TRBV3-2) and TRBJ2-3; D is uncertain. V was pared by 1 base and J by 2 bases, with 4 bases between. The CDR3 consists of 13 residues. The V gene's germline CDR1 is LGHDT and CDR2 YNNKEL (reference sequence). The CDR3 DNA follows: TGTGCCAGCAGCCAAGTCCTCACAGATACGCAGTATTTT. Translated, it gives CASSQVLTDTQYF.

The chain uses TRBV2 and TRBJ1-6; D is ambiguous. Germline V gene sequence: CDR1 SNHLY, CDR2 FYNNEI. The V end was cut by 8 bases, the J end by 7 bases, with 18 bases between. The CDR3 has 15 amino acids. The CDR3 sequence: CASGEGGPPNSPLHF. The CDR3 bases are TGTGCCAGCGGGGAGGGTGGCCCCCCCAATTCACCCCTCCACTTT.

The chain carries TRBV10-3 and TRBJ2-6; TRBD1 agrees at 9 bases. CDR3 length: 17 residues. The trim removed 0 bases at V and 0 bases at J, leaving 0 bases unmatched. Germline V gives CDR1 ENHRY, CDR2 SYGVKD. The CDR3 region is CAISESTGGSGANVLTF. DNA of the CDR3: TGTGCCATCAGTGAGTCGACAGGGGGCTCTGGGGCCAACGTCCTGACTTTC.

The V gene is TRBV30, the J gene TRBJ1-3, with 7 bases that match TRBD1. Germline V gene data show CDR1 as GTSNPN and CDR2 as SVGIG (reference sequence). Trimming cost V 3 bases and J 2 bases; bases outside gene matches: 4. The CDR3 runs 14 residues. The CDR3 protein is CAWRDGTAGNTIYF. The DNA of the CDR3 is TGTGCCTGGAGGGACGGGACAGCTGGAAACACCATATATTTT.

V is TRBV28 and J is TRBJ1-6; the match to TRBD1 covers 7 bases. After removal of 4 bases from V and 14 bases from J, the junction contained 5 bases not matched to a gene. Germline V lookup: CDR1 MDHEN, CDR2 SYDVKM. This CDR3 is built from 12 residues. The CDR3 nucleotides are TGTGCCAGCAGTTCACAGGGGCTCACCCTCCACTTT. This encodes CASSSQGLTLHF.

The chain combines TRBV3-1 (or the pseudogene TRBV3-2) with TRBJ1-6; 9 bases are shared with TRBD1. Germline-derived CDR1 and CDR2 are LGHDT and YNNKEL (reference sequence). The V gene end was trimmed by 4 bases and the J gene end by 4 bases; junction bases not matched to a gene: 5. This CDR3 is built from 16 residues. The CDR3 reads CASSPEQGAYNSPLHF. The DNA of the CDR3 is TGTGCCAGCAGCCCCGAACAGGGGGCGTATAATTCACCCCTCCACTTT.

The J gene is TRBJ1-4, the V gene TRBV2, with D possibly TRBD1 on 5 matching bases. This CDR3 is built from 15 residues. Germline CDR1 is SNHLY and CDR2 is FYNNEI. V was pared by 6 bases and J by 5 bases, with 16 bases between. This CDR3 is CASSGPGLLNEKLFF. The CDR3 bases are TGTGCCAGCAGCGGCCCGGGACTCCTAAATGAAAAACTGTTTTTT.